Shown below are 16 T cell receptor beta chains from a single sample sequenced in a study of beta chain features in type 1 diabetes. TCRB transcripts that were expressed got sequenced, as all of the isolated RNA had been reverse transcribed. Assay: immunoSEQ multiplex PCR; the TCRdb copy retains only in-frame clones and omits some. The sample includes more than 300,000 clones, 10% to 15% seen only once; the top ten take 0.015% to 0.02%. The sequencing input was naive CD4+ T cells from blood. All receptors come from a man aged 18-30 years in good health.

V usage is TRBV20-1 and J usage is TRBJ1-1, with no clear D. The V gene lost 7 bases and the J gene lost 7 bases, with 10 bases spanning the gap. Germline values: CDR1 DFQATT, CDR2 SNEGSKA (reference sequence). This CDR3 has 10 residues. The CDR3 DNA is TGCAGTGGAACACCAGGTGAAGCTTTCTTT. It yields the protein CSGTPGEAFF.

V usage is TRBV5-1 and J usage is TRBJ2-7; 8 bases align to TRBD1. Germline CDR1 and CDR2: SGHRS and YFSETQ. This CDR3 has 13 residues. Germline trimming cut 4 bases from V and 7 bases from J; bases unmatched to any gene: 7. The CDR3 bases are TGCGCCAGCAGCGGCCAGGGGGCGGGAGAGCAGTACTTC. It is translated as CASSGQGAGEQYF.

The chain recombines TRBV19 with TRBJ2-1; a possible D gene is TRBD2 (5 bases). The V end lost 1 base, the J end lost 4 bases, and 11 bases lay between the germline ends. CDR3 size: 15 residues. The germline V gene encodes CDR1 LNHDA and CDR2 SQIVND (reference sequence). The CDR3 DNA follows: TGTGCCAGTAGTATAGCAGCGGCCGTTTACAATGAGCAGTTCTTC. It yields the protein CASSIAAAVYNEQFF.

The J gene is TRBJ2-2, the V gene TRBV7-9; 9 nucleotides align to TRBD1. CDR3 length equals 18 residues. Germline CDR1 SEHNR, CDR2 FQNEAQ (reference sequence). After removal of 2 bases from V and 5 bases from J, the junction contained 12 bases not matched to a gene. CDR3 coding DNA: TGTGCCAGCAGCTTACTCAGAGGACAGGGGACCCGGACCGGGGAGCTGTTTTTT. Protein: CASSLLRGQGTRTGELFF.

CDR3 in DNA: TGTGCCAGCAGTCGGGTGGCCTACAATGAGCAGTTCTTC. It codes for CASSRVAYNEQFF. The chain is built from TRBV7-6 and TRBJ2-1, with D uncertain. CDR3 size: 13 residues. The germline V gene encodes CDR1 SGHVS and CDR2 FNYEAQ. The V end was cut by 6 bases, the J end by 2 bases, with 8 bases between.

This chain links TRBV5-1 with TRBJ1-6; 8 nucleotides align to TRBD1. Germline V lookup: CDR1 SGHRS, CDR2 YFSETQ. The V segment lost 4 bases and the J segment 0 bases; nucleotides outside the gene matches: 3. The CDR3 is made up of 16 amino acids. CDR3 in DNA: TGCGCCAGCAGCCGGACAGGGAGCTCCTATAATTCACCCCTCCACTTT. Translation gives CASSRTGSSYNSPLHF.

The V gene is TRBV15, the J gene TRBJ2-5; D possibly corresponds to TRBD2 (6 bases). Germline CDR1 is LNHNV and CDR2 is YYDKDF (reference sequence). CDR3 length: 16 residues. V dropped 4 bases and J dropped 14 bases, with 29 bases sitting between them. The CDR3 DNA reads TGTGCCACCAGCATATCACTATGGTCCGGGTCGGGACTTAAATACTTC. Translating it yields CATSISLWSGSGLKYF.

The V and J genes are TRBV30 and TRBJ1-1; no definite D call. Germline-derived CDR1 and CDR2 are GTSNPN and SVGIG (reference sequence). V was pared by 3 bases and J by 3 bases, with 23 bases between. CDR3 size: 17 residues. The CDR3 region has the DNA TGTGCCTGGAGGGGTAAGCCAGGAAACAACAATCACACTGAAGCTTTCTTT. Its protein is CAWRGKPGNNNHTEAFF.

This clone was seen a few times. The CDR3 DNA reads TGTGCCAGTAGTAGCACTAGCGGGGGTCGCACAGATACGCAGTATTTT. It encodes CASSSTSGGRTDTQYF. The chain is built from TRBV19 and TRBJ2-3; 11 nucleotides align to TRBD2. V trimming: 4 bases; J trimming: 1 base; junction bases outside the gene matches: 4. Germline CDR1 is LNHDA and CDR2 is SQIVND (reference sequence). The CDR3 contains 16 residues. The full variable domain, its missing parts supplied by reference TRBV19 and TRBJ2-3, is DGGITQSPKYLFRKEGQNVTLSCEQNLNHDAMYWYRQDPGQGLRLIYYSQIVNDFQKGDIAEGYSVSREKKESFPLTVTSAQKNPTAFYLCASSSTSGGRTDTQYFGPGTRLTVL.

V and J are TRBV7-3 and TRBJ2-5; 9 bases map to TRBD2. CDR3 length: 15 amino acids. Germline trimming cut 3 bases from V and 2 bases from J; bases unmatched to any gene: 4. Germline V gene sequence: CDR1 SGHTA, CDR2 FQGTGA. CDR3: CASSFRSGGQETQYF. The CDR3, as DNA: TGTGCCAGCAGCTTTAGGAGCGGGGGGCAAGAGACCCAGTACTTC.

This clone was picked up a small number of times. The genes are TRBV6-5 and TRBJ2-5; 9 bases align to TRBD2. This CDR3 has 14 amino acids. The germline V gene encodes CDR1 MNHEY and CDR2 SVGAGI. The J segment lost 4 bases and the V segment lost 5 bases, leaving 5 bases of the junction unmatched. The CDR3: CASSPYSGRETQYF. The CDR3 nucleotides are TGTGCCAGCAGTCCTTATAGCGGGAGAGAGACCCAGTACTTC.

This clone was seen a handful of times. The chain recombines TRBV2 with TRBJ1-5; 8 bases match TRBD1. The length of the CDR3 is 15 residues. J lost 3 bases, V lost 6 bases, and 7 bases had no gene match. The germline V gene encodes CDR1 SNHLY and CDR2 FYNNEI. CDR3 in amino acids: CASRGQGALNQPQHF. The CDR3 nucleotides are TGTGCCAGCAGGGGCCAGGGGGCGCTCAATCAGCCCCAGCATTTT.

The CDR3 loop is CASSQGTAGNTIYF. CDR3 coding DNA: TGTGCCAGCTCACAGGGGACAGCTGGAAACACCATATATTTT. The chain recombines TRBV28 with TRBJ1-3; 7 bases are a match to TRBD1. Germline trimming cut 8 bases from V and 2 bases from J; bases unmatched to any gene: 6. The CDR3 is 14 residues long. Germline-derived CDR1 and CDR2 are MDHEN and SYDVKM.

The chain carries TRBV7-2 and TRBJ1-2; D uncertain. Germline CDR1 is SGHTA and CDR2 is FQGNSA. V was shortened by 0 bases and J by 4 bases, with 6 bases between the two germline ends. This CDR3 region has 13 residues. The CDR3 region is CASSLARLYGYTF. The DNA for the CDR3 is TGTGCCAGCAGCTTAGCGCGGCTCTATGGCTACACCTTC.

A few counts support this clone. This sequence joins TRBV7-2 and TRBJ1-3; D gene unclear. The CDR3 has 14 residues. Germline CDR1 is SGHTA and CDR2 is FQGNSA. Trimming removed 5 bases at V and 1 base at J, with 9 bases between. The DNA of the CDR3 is TGTGCCAGCAGCGCAGTGGTTTCTGGAAACACCATATATTTT. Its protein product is CASSAVVSGNTIYF.

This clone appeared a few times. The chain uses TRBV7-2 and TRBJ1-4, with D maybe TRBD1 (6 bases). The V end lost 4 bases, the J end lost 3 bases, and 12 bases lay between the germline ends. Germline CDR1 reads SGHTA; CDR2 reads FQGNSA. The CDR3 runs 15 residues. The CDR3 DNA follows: TGTGCCAGCAGCTCAGGAGGACAGCCTAATGAAAAACTGTTTTTT. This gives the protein CASSSGGQPNEKLFF.